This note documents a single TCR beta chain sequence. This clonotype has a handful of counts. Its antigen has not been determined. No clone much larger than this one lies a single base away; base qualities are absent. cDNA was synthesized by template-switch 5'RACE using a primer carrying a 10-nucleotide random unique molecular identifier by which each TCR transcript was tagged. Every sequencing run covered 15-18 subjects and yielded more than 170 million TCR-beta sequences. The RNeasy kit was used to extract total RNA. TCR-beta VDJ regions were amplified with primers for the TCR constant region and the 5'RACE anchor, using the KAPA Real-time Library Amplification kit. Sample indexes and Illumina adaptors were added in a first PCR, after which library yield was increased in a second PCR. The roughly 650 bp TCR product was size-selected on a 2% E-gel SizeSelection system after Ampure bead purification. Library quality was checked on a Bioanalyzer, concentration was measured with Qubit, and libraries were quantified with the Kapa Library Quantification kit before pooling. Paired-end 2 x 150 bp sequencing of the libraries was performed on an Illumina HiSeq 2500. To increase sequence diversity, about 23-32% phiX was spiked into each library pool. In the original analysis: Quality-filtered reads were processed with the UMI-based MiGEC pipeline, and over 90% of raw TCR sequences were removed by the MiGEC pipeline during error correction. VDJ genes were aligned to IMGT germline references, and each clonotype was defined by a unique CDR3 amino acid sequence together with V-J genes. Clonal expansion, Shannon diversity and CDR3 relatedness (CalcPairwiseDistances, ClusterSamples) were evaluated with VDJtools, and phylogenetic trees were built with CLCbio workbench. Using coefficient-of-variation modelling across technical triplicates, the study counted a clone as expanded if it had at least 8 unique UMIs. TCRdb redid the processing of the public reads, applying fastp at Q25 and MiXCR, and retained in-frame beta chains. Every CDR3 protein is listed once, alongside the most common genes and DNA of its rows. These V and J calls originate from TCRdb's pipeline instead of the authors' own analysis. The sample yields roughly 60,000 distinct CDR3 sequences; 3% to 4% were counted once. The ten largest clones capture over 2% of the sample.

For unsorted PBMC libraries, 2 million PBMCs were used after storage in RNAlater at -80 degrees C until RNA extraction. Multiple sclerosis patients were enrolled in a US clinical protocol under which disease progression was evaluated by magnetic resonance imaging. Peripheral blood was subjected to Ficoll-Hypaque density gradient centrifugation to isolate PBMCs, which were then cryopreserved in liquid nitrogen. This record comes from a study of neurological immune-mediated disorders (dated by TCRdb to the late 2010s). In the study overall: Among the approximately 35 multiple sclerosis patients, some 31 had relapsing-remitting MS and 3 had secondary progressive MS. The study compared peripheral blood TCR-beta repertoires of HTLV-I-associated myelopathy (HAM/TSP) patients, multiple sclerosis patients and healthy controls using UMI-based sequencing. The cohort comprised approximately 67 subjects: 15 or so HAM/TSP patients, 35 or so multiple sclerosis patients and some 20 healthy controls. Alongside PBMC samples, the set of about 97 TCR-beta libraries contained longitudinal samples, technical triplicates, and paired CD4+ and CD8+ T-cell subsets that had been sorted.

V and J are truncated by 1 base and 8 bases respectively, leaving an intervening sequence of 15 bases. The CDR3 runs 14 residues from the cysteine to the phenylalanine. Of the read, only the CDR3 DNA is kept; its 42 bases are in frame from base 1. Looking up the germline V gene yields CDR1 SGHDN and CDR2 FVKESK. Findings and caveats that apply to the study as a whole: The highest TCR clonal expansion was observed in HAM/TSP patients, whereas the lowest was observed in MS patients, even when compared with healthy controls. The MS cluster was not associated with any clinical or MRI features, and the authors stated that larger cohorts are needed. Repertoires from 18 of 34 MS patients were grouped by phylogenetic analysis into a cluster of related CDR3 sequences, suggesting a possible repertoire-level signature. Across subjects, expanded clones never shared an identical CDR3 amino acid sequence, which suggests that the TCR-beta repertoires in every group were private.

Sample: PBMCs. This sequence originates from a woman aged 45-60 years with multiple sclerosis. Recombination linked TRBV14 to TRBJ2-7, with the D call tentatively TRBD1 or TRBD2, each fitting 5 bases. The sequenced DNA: TGTGCCAGCAGCCAAGCGAGGGGCTCCGGCAAGCAGTACTTC. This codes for CASSQARGSGKQYF.